This T cell receptor beta chain came from a study of blood T cell repertoires in COVID-19. As for the study in general: Whether acute or convalescent, the COVID-19 samples came from the United States, Italy and Spain.

CDR1 MDHEN and CDR2 SYDVKM come from the germline V gene. The CDR3 totals 12 residues. Trimming pared 7 bases from V and 4 bases from J, leaving 10 bases between. Authors' methods: Reference gene primers were amplified, and this amplification served to estimate nucleated cell counts. Sequenced by immunoSEQ multiplex PCR; TCRdb stores in-frame clones only, minus some. V, J and clone size are those of that table, while D and trimming were read from the DNA. Of 90,000 to 140,000 clones in the sample, about 75% were seen once. The chain joins TRBV28 to TRBJ1-2; tentative D call: TRBD1 (5 bases). Sequencing used peripheral blood. The origin of this receptor is a woman aged 65 to 85 with acute or convalescent COVID-19. The CDR3 is CASKDKRYGYTF. The CDR3 DNA reads TGTGCCAGCAAGGACAAGCGCTATGGCTACACCTTC.